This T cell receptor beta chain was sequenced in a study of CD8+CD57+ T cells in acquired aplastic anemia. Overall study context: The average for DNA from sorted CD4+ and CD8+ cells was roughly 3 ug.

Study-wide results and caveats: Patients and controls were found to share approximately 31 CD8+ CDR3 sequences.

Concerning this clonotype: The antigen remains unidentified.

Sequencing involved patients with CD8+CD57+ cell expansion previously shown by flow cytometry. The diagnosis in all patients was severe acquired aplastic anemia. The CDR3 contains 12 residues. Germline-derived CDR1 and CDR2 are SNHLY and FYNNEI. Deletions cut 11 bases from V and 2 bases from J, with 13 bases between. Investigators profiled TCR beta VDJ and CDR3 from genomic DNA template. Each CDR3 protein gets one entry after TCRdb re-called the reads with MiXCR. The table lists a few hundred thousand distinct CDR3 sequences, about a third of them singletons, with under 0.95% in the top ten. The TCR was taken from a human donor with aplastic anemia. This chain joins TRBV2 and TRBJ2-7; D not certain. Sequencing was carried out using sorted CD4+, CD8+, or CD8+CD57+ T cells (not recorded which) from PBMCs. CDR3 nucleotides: TGTGCCGTCGAAGGCCGAACCTACGAGCAGTACTTC. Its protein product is CAVEGRTYEQYF.